This TCR beta chain appears in the sequencing data of a study of CD8 T cells in ankylosing spondylitis. Study findings and constraints: Matched ankylosing spondylitis synovial fluid reportedly contained a significantly enriched population of disease-linked clones.

This clonotype was found many times. What it binds is not known. With V trimmed by 0 bases and J by 4 bases, 5 bases remained unmatched. The CDR3 extends over 15 amino acids. The V gene's germline CDR1 is LNHNV and CDR2 YYDKDF (reference sequence). Quantitative 5'-RACE with molecular barcodes generated TCR beta libraries. TCRdb reprocessed the 5' RACE reads via MiXCR and lists one record per CDR3 protein. The table includes 150,000 to 200,000 distinct CDR3 sequences, around 10% detected once. The chain recombines TRBV15 with TRBJ1-2; TRBD1 matches 7 bases. The sequenced sample consisted of blood, either unsorted or a sorted T cell fraction (not recorded which). The origin of this receptor is a male donor with ankylosing spondylitis or in good health (not recorded which). CDR3 protein: CATSRDSGTVYGYTF. CDR3 nucleotide sequence: TGTGCCACCAGCAGAGACTCCGGGACAGTCTATGGCTACACCTTC.